The present TCR beta chain was sequenced within a study of blood T cell repertoires in COVID-19. In the study overall: Sample material is recorded as cDNA or gDNA derived from T cells, B-cell-depleted T cells, or PBMCs.

As processed by the authors: Nucleated cell counts were estimated from reference gene primer amplification. The protocol was immunoSEQ multiplex PCR, while the TCRdb copy is restricted to in-frame clones and leaves out a portion. V and J calls and clone size come straight from that table; D and trimming were deduced from the DNA. The sample includes roughly 230,000 clones, 83% seen only once; the top ten take more than 5%. CDR3 length: 11 amino acids. From germline, CDR1 is MDHEN and CDR2 SYDVKM. The V end was cut by 5 bases, the J end by 3 bases, with 5 bases between. This chain links TRBV28 with TRBJ2-7; D remains ambiguous. The TCR comes from a human donor in a cohort sampled during active COVID-19. The sample comprised peripheral blood. The CDR3 loop is CASSGFYEQYF. The CDR3 DNA reads as TGTGCCAGCAGTGGCTTCTACGAGCAGTACTTC. Complete variable domain (other parts from reference TRBV28 and TRBJ2-7): DVKVTQSSRYLVKRTGEKVFLECVQDMDHENMFWYRQDPGLGLRLIYFSYDVKMKEKGDIPEGYSVSREKKERFSLILESASTNQTSMYLCASSGFYEQYFGPGTRLTVT.